Each of the 28 T cell receptor beta chains below was sequenced from the same sample in a study of blood T cell repertoires in COVID-19. TCRdb's copy holds only in-frame clones and misses some; the assay was immunoSEQ multiplex PCR. The table lists about 360,000 clones, 86% of them singletons. What was sequenced was peripheral blood. These receptors all stem from a woman aged 60-75 years with COVID-19, enrolled during active disease.

The chain uses TRBV7-9 and TRBJ2-3; D is unresolved. This CDR3 comprises 14 residues. Germline values: CDR1 SEHNR, CDR2 FQNEAQ (reference sequence). V was clipped by 5 bases and J by 3 bases, with 12 bases between them. The CDR3 loop is CASSPPLLTDTQYF. The CDR3 nucleotides are TGTGCCAGCAGCCCACCACTACTGACAGATACGCAGTATTTT.

Only one count was recorded for this clone. J is TRBJ1-5 and V is TRBV15; D unclear. Trimming cost V 0 bases and J 2 bases, with 11 bases left between them. The CDR3 is made up of 16 amino acids. The germline V gene has CDR1 LNHNV and CDR2 YYDKDF (reference sequence). The CDR3 sequence: CATSRDQVGRNQPQHF. The CDR3 DNA sequence: TGTGCCACCAGCAGAGATCAGGTGGGCCGCAATCAGCCCCAGCATTTT.

The rearrangement links TRBV9 to TRBJ2-7; 9 positions match TRBD2. There are 14 residues in the CDR3. V shed 3 bases and J 0 bases; nucleotides not matched to a gene: 1. CDR1 is SGDLS and CDR2 is YYNGEE in the germline V gene. The CDR3 reads CASSDSGGSYEQYF. The CDR3 region has the DNA TGTGCCAGCAGCGATAGCGGGGGCTCCTACGAGCAGTACTTC.

The chain has TRBV12-5 and TRBJ1-1; 11 nucleotides line up with TRBD1. The CDR3 has 16 residues. Unmatched junction bases numbered 5, after V lost 1 base and J lost 4 bases. CDR1 LGHNT and CDR2 FRNRAP come from the germline V gene. The CDR3 nucleotides are TGTGCTAGTGGTTTGGGCGGACAGGGGGCTAGCACTGAAGCTTTCTTT. Protein product: CASGLGGQGASTEAFF. Looking up the rest from reference TRBV12-5 and TRBJ1-1 gives the full variable domain: DARVTQTPRHKVTEMGQEVTMRCQPILGHNTVFWYRQTMMQGLELLAYFRNRAPLDDSGMPKDRFSAEMPDATLATLKIQPSEPRDSAVYFCASGLGGQGASTEAFFGQGTRLTVV.

This chain uses TRBV4-2 with TRBJ2-1; a possible D gene is TRBD2 (6 bases). Trimming cost V 0 bases and J 5 bases, with 17 bases left between them. The CDR3 covers 17 residues. CDR1 LGHNA and CDR2 YNFKEQ come from the germline V gene. Here the CDR3 DNA reads TGTGCCAGCAGCCAAGAGTACACGGGGGTCGGTAACAATGAGCAGTTCTTC. Its protein product is CASSQEYTGVGNNEQFF.

J is TRBJ2-5 and V is TRBV6-5; D not certain. Germline V gene sequence: CDR1 MNHEY, CDR2 SVGAGI. Trimming left V 10 bases short and J 0 bases short, with 12 bases between. This CDR3 comprises 13 residues. The CDR3 DNA sequence: TGTGCCACTACGGCGGTAGACCAAGAGACCCAGTACTTC. It is translated as CATTAVDQETQYF.

The chain links TRBV7-2 to TRBJ1-3; a possible D gene is TRBD1 (5 bases). V lost 5 bases and J lost 2, with 13 bases in between. CDR1 and CDR2 from the germline V gene are SGHTA and FQGNSA. The CDR3 runs 15 residues. The CDR3 sequence: CASSPRVGTGNTIYF. Here the CDR3 DNA reads TGTGCCAGCAGCCCCAGGGTAGGGACTGGAAACACCATATATTTT.

This sequence joins TRBV19 and TRBJ2-7, with 7 nucleotides matching TRBD1. Per germline, CDR1 LNHDA and CDR2 SQIVND (reference sequence). This CDR3 is 13 amino acids long. The CDR3 DNA reads as TGTGCAAGTGCACGGGACAGAAATTACGAGCAGTACTTC. Protein product: CASARDRNYEQYF.

A single count supports this clone. This sequence joins TRBV2 and TRBJ1-6, with 9 nucleotides matching TRBD1. The CDR3 totals 16 residues. J was trimmed by 8 bases and V by 6 bases; bases with no gene match: 11. CDR1 is SNHLY, CDR2 FYNNEI, per germline. This chain's CDR3 is CASRLNRDRAYSPLHF. CDR3 bases: TGTGCCAGCAGACTTAACCGGGACAGGGCCTATTCACCCCTCCACTTT.

This chain connects TRBV7-8 to TRBJ2-3, with D perhaps matching TRBD2 (6 bases). Per germline, CDR1 SGHVS and CDR2 FQNEAQ. V was clipped by 5 bases and J by 0 bases, with 15 bases between them. The CDR3 covers 16 residues. Written as DNA, the CDR3 is TGTGCCAGCAGCGAAGGTAGCGGATTTAGCACAGATACGCAGTATTTT. Translation: CASSEGSGFSTDTQYF.

This rearrangement joins TRBV14 to TRBJ2-1, with D possibly TRBD1 on 5 matching bases. Trimming cost V 4 bases and J 8 bases, with 18 bases left between them. CDR1 and CDR2 from the germline V gene are SGHDN and FVKESK. The CDR3 consists of 15 residues. The CDR3 region is CASSLPRTLRDEQFF. In DNA, the CDR3 is TGTGCCAGCAGCCTACCACGGACATTAAGGGATGAGCAGTTCTTC.

This chain connects TRBV6-6 to TRBJ1-4; 12 bases match TRBD1. Germline CDR1 and CDR2: MNHNY and SVGAGI (reference sequence). J was trimmed by 8 bases and V by 7 bases; bases with no gene match: 5. This CDR3 is 14 amino acids long. The CDR3 nucleotides read TGTGCCAGCACGCCGGGACAGGGGGCGGAAAAACTGTTTTTT. Translating it yields CASTPGQGAEKLFF.

The chain employs TRBV4-1 and TRBJ2-7; 10 bases fit TRBD2. The CDR3 loop spans 15 amino acids. From germline, CDR1 is MGHRA and CDR2 YSYEKL. J lost 7 bases, V lost 4 bases, and 10 bases had no gene match. CDR3 nucleotide sequence: TGCGCCAGCAGCCCTTTCAGCGGGGGGGTGAGAGAGCAGTACTTC. This gives the protein CASSPFSGGVREQYF.

This clone appeared once. The CDR3 is CSASVVAFEQYF. The CDR3 DNA follows: TGCAGTGCTAGTGTCGTGGCTTTCGAGCAGTACTTC. The rearrangement joins TRBV20-1 to TRBJ2-7; D call uncertain. This CDR3 comprises 12 residues. V was cut by 3 bases and J by 6 bases, with 12 bases left in between. Germline V CDR1 and CDR2: DFQATT, SNEGSKA (reference sequence).

The V and J genes are TRBV5-4 and TRBJ2-3, with D possibly being TRBD1 (6 bases). The germline V gene has CDR1 SGHNT and CDR2 YYREEE (reference sequence). The V gene lost 4 bases and the J gene lost 5 bases, with 8 bases spanning the gap. The CDR3 has 12 amino acids. CDR3: CASSRDKDTQYF. The CDR3, as DNA: TGTGCCAGCAGCCGGGACAAAGATACGCAGTATTTT.

The chain links TRBV24-1 to TRBJ2-1, with a possible D match to TRBD1 (5 bases). This CDR3 region has 13 residues. The ends were cut back, 5 bases at V and 5 bases at J, with 9 bases in the middle. In germline, CDR1 is KGHDR, CDR2 SFDVKD. CDR3 region: CATSAWGDNEQFF. CDR3 bases: TGTGCCACCAGTGCGTGGGGCGACAATGAGCAGTTCTTC.

This rearrangement joins TRBV30 to TRBJ2-1, with 7 nucleotides matching TRBD2. CDR1 and CDR2 from the germline V gene are GTSNPN and SVGIG (reference sequence). The CDR3 has 14 amino acids. V gave up 0 bases and J gave up 8 bases; unmatched junction bases: 7. DNA of the CDR3: TGTGCCTGGAGTGTACTTAGCGGGTGGGATGAGCAGTTCTTC. Protein: CAWSVLSGWDEQFF.

This clone occurred a few times. V usage is TRBV18 and J usage is TRBJ1-1, with a weak D call TRBD1 (6 bases). The germline V gene has CDR1 KGHSH and CDR2 LQKENI. The CDR3 sequence is 17 residues long. Trimming shortened V by 4 bases and J by 5 bases, and 23 bases separated the two germline ends. The CDR3 reads CASSQSPGGSQGTEAFF. The CDR3 region has the DNA TGTGCCAGCTCACAATCCCCCGGGGGGTCCCAGGGGACTGAAGCTTTCTTT.

This clone showed up just a few times. The chain joins TRBV9 to TRBJ2-3; 10 bases agree with TRBD1. The CDR3 sequence is 16 residues long. V lost 4 bases to trimming and J lost 3 bases; unmatched junction nucleotides: 8. The germline V gene has CDR1 SGDLS and CDR2 YYNGEE. CDR3 loop: CASSRSTGGWTDTQYF. CDR3 DNA sequence: TGTGCCAGCAGCCGGTCGACAGGGGGCTGGACAGATACGCAGTATTTT.

The chain has TRBV10-3 and TRBJ1-2; D not resolved. The germline V and J ends were trimmed by 0 bases and 4 bases, with 12 bases remaining between them. This CDR3 is built from 15 residues. Per the germline V gene, CDR1 is ENHRY and CDR2 is SYGVKD. The DNA for the CDR3 is TGTGCCATCAGTGAGTCGAACGGTTTTCTCTATGGCTACACCTTC. Translation: CAISESNGFLYGYTF.

The chain joins TRBV27 to TRBJ1-1; 8 bases map to TRBD1. Looked up from germline, CDR1 is MNHEY and CDR2 is SMNVEV (reference sequence). The CDR3 totals 15 residues. The junction had 6 bases not matched to a gene; V was cut back by 6 bases and J by 0 bases. CDR3 coding DNA: TGTGCCAGCAGAAAGCGGACAGGGTTGAACACTGAAGCTTTCTTT. Translation: CASRKRTGLNTEAFF.

V and J are TRBV30 and TRBJ1-1, with D unresolved. The CDR3 runs to 12 residues. In germline, CDR1 is GTSNPN, CDR2 SVGIG (reference sequence). Deletions cut 4 bases from V and 7 bases from J, with 13 bases between. This CDR3 is CAWNKMRFEAFF. The CDR3 DNA is TGTGCCTGGAACAAAATGCGGTTTGAAGCTTTCTTT.

The rearrangement links TRBV5-1 to TRBJ1-5, with TRBD1 identical over 8 bases. The CDR3 runs 14 residues. Trimming took 5 bases from V and 3 from J; bases not matched to a gene: 4. The germline gives CDR1 SGHRS, CDR2 YFSETQ. CDR3 in amino acids: CASSPDRANQPQHF. CDR3 DNA sequence: TGCGCCAGCAGTCCGGACAGGGCCAATCAGCCCCAGCATTTT.

The chain uses TRBV28 and TRBJ1-1, with TRBD1 identical over 7 bases. Germline V gene sequence: CDR1 MDHEN, CDR2 SYDVKM. V lost 8 bases and J lost 4; bases outside the gene matches: 10. The CDR3 extends over 14 amino acids. The CDR3 here is CASGKQGFFTEAFF. The CDR3 DNA reads as TGTGCCAGCGGTAAACAGGGGTTTTTCACTGAAGCTTTCTTT.

Turning to this clone: Other DNA sequences within the sample encode an identical CDR3. The chain recombines TRBV12-3 or TRBV12-4 with TRBJ1-1; no definite D call. Trimming pared 5 bases from V and 5 bases from J, leaving 9 bases between. This CDR3 comprises 12 residues. This chain's CDR3 is CASSPGGTEAFF. CDR3 nucleotide sequence: TGTGCCAGCAGTCCGGGTGGAACTGAAGCTTTCTTT.

The V gene is TRBV27, the J gene TRBJ2-1; D might be TRBD2 (6 bases). Germline assignment: CDR1 MNHEY and CDR2 SMNVEV (reference sequence). This CDR3 is 11 amino acids long. The germline V and J ends were trimmed by 7 bases and 9 bases, with 10 bases remaining between them. CDR3 in DNA: TGTGCCAGCATTGCGGGGACTGAGCAGTTCTTC. Protein: CASIAGTEQFF.

The chain couples TRBV28 to TRBJ1-2; no firm D call. The ends were cut back, 1 base at V and 0 bases at J, with 9 bases in the middle. The CDR3 is made up of 15 amino acids. Germline values: CDR1 MDHEN, CDR2 SYDVKM. The CDR3, as DNA: TGTGCCAGCAGTTTATCTACAGACGCTAACTATGGCTACACCTTC. Residues: CASSLSTDANYGYTF.

The chain employs TRBV11-2 and TRBJ2-3, with 8 bases aligning to TRBD1. This CDR3 has 14 amino acids. Germline V gives CDR1 SGHAT, CDR2 FQNNGV. Unmatched junction bases numbered 4, after V lost 5 bases and J lost 3 bases. The CDR3: CASSDWTGTDTQYF. CDR3 nucleotide sequence: TGTGCCAGCAGCGATTGGACAGGGACAGATACGCAGTATTTT.